This TCR beta chain was recorded in a study of T cell responses to AZD1222 COVID-19 vaccine. Study-wide results and caveats: The study found vaccine-associated CD4 TCRs spanning spike, dominant at 160-218 and 743-854. When two AZD1222 doses had been given, Spike-specific TCR breadth and depth rose. Baseline seropositives among AZD1222 recipients totaled only 5 to 7.

The table came from immunoSEQ multiplex PCR; TCRdb's copy has only in-frame clones and leaves some out. The table lists more than 75,000 clones, roughly 80% of them singletons. V lost 2 bases, J lost 4 bases, and 8 bases lay in between. The CDR3 spans 13 residues. The germline V gene has CDR1 MNHEY and CDR2 SVGEGT. Doses given second, at about 4 or about 12 weeks, were pooled. This clone was counted between two and nine times. Antigen specificity is unknown. V is TRBV6-2 or TRBV6-3 and J is TRBJ1-2; D not resolved. This sequence originates from an adult who received the AZD1222 COVID-19 vaccine. Source: peripheral blood, taken 28 days after the second AZD1222 dose. CDR3 region: CASSYPQSYGYTF. CDR3 bases: TGTGCCAGCAGTTACCCCCAGAGCTATGGCTACACCTTC.